The TCR beta chain described here comes from a study of T cells after yellow fever vaccination. Whole-study findings and limits: The appearance of a small share of clonotypes in both CD4 and CD8 compartments was observed. Booster samples showed a return of most primary-vaccination clones (around 96% CD4, approximately 85% CD8).

The TCR cDNA carried a universal primer site and UMIs from 5'RACE template switching. Each CDR3 protein gets one entry after TCRdb re-called the 5' RACE reads with MiXCR. Among nearly 350,000 distinct CDR3 sequences listed, roughly 8% were seen once. Losses at the gene ends were 4 bases for V and 4 bases for J; bases not matched to a gene: 12. There are 16 residues in the CDR3. Germline-derived CDR1 and CDR2 are SGHTA and FQGNSA. This clonotype occurred a few times. The antigen remains unidentified. This material consisted of PBMCs, taken about 41 days after the first yellow fever vaccination. The V and J genes are TRBV7-2 and TRBJ1-2; 7 positions match TRBD1. This receptor was identified in a man between 18 and 29 years old who received the YFV17D yellow fever vaccine. In nucleotides, the CDR3 is TGTGCCAGCAGCTCCGCAGCGACAGGGCGCCTCTATGGCTACACCTTC. Protein: CASSSAATGRLYGYTF.